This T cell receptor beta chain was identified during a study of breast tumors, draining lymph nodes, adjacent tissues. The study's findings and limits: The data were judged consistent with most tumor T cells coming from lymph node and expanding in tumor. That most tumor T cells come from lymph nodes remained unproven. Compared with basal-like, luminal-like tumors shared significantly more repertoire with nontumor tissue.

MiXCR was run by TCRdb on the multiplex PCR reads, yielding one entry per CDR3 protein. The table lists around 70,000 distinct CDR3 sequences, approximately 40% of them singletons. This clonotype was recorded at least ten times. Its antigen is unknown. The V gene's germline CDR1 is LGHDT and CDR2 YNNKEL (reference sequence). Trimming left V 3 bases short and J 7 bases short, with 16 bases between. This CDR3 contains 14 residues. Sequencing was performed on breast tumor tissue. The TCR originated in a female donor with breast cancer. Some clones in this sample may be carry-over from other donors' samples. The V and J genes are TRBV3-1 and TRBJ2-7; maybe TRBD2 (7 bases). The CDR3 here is CASSQRGPSEEQYF. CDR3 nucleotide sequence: TGTGCCAGCAGCCAGCGGGGGCCCTCGGAAGAGCAGTACTTC.